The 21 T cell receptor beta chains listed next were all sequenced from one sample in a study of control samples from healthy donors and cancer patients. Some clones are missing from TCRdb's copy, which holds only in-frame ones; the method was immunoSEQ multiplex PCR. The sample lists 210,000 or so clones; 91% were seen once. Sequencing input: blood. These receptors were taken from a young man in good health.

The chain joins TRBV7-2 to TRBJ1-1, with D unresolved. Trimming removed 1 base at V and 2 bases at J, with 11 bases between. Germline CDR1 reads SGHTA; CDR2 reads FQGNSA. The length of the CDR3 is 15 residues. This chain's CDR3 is CASSLGVSSNTEAFF. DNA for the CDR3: TGTGCCAGCAGCTTAGGGGTCAGTTCTAACACTGAAGCTTTCTTT.

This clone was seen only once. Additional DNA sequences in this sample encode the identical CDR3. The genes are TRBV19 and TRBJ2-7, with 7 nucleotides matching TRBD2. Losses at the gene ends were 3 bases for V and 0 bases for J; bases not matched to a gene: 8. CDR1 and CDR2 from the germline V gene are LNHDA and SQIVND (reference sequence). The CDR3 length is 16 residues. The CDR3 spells CASSMGRGGVSYEQYF. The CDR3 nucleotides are TGTGCCAGTAGTATGGGGCGGGGAGGGGTCTCCTACGAGCAGTACTTC.

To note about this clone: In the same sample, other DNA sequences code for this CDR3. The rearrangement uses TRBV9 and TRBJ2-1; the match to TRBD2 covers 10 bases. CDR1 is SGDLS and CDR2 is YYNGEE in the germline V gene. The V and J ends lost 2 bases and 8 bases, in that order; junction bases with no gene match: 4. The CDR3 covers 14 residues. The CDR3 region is CASSVVAGGDEQFF. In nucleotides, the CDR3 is TGTGCCAGCAGCGTGGTAGCGGGGGGTGATGAGCAGTTCTTC.

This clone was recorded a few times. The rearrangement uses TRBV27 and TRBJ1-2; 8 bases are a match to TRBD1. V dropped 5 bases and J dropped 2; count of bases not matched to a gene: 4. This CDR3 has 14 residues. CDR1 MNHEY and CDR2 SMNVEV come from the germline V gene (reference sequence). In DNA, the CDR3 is TGTGCCAGCAGTACAAGACAGGGGAACTATGGCTACACCTTC. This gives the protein CASSTRQGNYGYTF.

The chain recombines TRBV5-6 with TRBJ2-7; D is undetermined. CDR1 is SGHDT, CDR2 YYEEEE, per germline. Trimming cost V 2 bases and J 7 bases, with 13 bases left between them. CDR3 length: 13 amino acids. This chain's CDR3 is CASSFNRVLEQYF. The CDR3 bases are TGTGCCAGCAGCTTCAACAGAGTCTTGGAGCAGTACTTC.

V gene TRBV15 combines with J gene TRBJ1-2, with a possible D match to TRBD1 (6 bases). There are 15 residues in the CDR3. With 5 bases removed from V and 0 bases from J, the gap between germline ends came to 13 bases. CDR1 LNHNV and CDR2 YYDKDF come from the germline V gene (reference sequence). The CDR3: CATSLGHSTNYGYTF. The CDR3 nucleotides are TGTGCCACCAGCTTGGGACATTCGACTAACTATGGCTACACCTTC.

In DNA, the CDR3 is TGTGCCAGCAGTTTATCTGCGGGGCCGGGGGCCCACGGGGAGCTGTTTTTT. Translation gives CASSLSAGPGAHGELFF. The chain couples TRBV27 to TRBJ2-2; either TRBD1 or TRBD2 may supply D (6 bases each). The CDR3 totals 17 residues. CDR1 and CDR2 (germline): MNHEY, SMNVEV (reference sequence). Trimming took 0 bases from V and 7 from J, leaving 18 bases between them.

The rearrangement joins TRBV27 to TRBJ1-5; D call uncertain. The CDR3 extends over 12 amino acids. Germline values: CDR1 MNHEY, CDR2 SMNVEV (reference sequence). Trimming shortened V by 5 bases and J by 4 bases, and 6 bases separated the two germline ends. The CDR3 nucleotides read TGTGCCAGCAGTCCTCAAAATCAGCCCCAGCATTTT. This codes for CASSPQNQPQHF.

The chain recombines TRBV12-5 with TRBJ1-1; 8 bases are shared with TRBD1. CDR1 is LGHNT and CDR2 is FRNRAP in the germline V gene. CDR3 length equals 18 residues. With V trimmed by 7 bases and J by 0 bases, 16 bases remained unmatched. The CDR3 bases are TGTGCTAGTGCCCTCCCAGGGACAGGCCGACTCATGAACACTGAAGCTTTCTTT. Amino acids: CASALPGTGRLMNTEAFF.

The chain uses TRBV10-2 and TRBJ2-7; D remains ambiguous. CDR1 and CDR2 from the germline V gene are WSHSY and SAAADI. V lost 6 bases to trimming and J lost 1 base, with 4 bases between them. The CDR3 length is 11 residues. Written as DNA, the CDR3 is TGCGCCAGCAGAGTATCCTACGAGCAGTACTTC. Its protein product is CASRVSYEQYF.

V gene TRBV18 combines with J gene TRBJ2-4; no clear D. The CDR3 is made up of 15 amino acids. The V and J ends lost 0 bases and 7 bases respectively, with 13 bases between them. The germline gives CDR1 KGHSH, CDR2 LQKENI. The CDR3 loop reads CASSPPRQAKNIQYF. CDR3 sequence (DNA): TGTGCCAGCTCACCACCCCGCCAAGCAAAGAACATTCAGTACTTC.

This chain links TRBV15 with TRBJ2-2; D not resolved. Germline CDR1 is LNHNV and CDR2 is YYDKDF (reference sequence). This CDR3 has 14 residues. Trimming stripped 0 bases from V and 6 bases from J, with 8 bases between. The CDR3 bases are TGTGCCACCAGCAGAGATCATCAGGCCGGGGAGCTGTTTTTT. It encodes CATSRDHQAGELFF. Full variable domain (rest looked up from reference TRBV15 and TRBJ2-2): DAMVIQNPRYQVTQFGKPVTLSCSQTLNHNVMYWYQQKSSQAPKLLFHYYDKDFNNEADTPDNFQSRRPNTSFCFLDIRSPGLGDTAMYLCATSRDHQAGELFFGEGSRLTVL.

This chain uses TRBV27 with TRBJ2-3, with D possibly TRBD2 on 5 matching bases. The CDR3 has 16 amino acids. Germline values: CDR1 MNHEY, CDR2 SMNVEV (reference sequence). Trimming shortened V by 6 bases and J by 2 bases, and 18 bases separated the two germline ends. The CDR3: CASSPTTLAFTDTQYF. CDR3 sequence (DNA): TGTGCCAGCAGCCCCACCACGCTAGCCTTCACAGATACGCAGTATTTT.

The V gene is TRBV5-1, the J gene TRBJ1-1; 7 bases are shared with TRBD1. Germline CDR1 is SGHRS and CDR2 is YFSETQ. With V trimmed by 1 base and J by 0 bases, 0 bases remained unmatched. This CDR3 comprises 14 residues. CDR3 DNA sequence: TGCGCCAGCAGCTTGCAGGGGGTGAACACTGAAGCTTTCTTT. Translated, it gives CASSLQGVNTEAFF.

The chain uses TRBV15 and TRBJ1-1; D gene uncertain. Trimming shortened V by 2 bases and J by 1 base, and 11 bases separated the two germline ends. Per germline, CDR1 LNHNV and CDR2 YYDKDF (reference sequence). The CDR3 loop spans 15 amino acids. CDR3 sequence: CATSRRKEPNTEAFF. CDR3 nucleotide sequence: TGTGCCACCAGCAGAAGAAAGGAACCGAACACTGAAGCTTTCTTT. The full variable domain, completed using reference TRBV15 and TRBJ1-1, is DAMVIQNPRYQVTQFGKPVTLSCSQTLNHNVMYWYQQKSSQAPKLLFHYYDKDFNNEADTPDNFQSRRPNTSFCFLDIRSPGLGDTAMYLCATSRRKEPNTEAFFGQGTRLTVV.

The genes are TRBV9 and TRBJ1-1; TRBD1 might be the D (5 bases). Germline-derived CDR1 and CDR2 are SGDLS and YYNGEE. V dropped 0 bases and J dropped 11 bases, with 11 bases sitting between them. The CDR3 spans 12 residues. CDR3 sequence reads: CASSVGQGLAFF. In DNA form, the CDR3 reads TGTGCCAGCAGCGTAGGGCAGGGATTGGCTTTCTTT.

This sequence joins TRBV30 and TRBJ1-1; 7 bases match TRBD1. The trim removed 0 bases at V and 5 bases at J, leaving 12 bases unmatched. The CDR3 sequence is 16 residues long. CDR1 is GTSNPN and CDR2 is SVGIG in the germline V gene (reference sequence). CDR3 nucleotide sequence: TGTGCCTGGAGTGTACAAGGGCACAGGGGAGAGACTGAAGCTTTCTTT. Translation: CAWSVQGHRGETEAFF.

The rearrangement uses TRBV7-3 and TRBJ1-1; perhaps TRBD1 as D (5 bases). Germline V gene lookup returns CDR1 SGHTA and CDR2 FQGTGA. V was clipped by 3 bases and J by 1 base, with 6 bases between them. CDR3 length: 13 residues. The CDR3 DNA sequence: TGTGCCAGCAGCTTTCAGGGGAACACTGAAGCTTTCTTT. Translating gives CASSFQGNTEAFF.

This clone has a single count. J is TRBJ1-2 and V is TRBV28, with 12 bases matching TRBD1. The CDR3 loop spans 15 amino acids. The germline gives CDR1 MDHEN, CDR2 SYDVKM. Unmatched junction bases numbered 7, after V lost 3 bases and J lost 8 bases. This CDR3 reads CASSLTGTGGGGYTF. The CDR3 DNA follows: TGTGCCAGCAGTTTGACCGGGACAGGGGGCGGCGGCTACACCTTC.

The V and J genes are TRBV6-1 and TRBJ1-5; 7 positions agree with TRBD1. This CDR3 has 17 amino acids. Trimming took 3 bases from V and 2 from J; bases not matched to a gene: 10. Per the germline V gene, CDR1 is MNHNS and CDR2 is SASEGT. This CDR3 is CASSDSQGLGGNQPQHF. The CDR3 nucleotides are TGTGCCAGCAGTGATTCACAGGGGCTGGGGGGCAATCAGCCCCAGCATTTT.

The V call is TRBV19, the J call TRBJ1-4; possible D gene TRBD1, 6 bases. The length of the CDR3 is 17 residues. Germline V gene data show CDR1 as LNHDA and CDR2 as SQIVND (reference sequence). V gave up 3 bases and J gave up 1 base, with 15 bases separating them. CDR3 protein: CASSITGALGTNEKLFF. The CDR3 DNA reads TGTGCCAGTAGTATTACGGGGGCATTGGGAACTAATGAAAAACTGTTTTTT. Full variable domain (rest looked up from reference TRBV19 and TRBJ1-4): DGGITQSPKYLFRKEGQNVTLSCEQNLNHDAMYWYRQDPGQGLRLIYYSQIVNDFQKGDIAEGYSVSREKKESFPLTVTSAQKNPTAFYLCASSITGALGTNEKLFFGSGTQLSVL.